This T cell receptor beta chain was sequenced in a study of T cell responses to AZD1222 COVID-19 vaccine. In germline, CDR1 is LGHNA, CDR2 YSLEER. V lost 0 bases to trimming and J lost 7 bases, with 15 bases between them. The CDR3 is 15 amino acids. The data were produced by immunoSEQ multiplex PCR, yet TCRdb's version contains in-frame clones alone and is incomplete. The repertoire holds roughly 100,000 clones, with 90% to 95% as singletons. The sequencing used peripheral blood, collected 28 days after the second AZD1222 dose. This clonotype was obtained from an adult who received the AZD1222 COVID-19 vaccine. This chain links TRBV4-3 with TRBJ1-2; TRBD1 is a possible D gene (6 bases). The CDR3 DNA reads TGCGCCAGCAGCCAAGATAGTAGGGGGAGGTCTGGCTACACCTTC. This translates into CASSQDSRGRSGYTF.